These T cell receptor beta chains were read from a single sample in a study of blood T cells in healthy people across ages. TCRdb recomputed calls from the 5' RACE reads with MiXCR, one row per CDR3 protein. The profile shows around 1,700,000 distinct CDR3 sequences, 28% of them singletons. Sequenced material: blood. These receptors were collected from a woman aged 25 to 39 in good health. The CDR3 runs from the conserved cysteine through the conserved F or W. Each record gives: V gene, J gene, CDR3 protein.

V: TRBV7-6
J: TRBJ2-7
CDR3: CASSPAWSSETGGDAYEQYF

V: TRBV9
J: TRBJ1-1
CDR3: CASSVISGKGEAFF

V: TRBV6-1
J: TRBJ2-5
CDR3: CASTELGQETQYF

V: TRBV28
J: TRBJ1-2
CDR3: CASSSPHLGYGYTF

V: TRBV20-1
J: TRBJ2-7
CDR3: CSARDRTGTSGRYEQYF

V: TRBV7-9
J: TRBJ2-3
CDR3: CASRGGALSTDTQYF

V: TRBV6-1
J: TRBJ2-7
CDR3: CATRGTSHYEQYF

V: TRBV5-1
J: TRBJ1-1
CDR3: CASSLVEGSNNKAFF

V: TRBV5-5
J: TRBJ1-1
CDR3: CASSLASLNTEAFF

V: TRBV20-1
J: TRBJ2-6
CDR3: CSARSGTGLSGANVLTF

V: TRBV24-1
J: TRBJ2-3
CDR3: CATSALASDTQYF

V: TRBV12-3/TRBV12-4
J: TRBJ2-1
CDR3: CASSRRTSGGLGEQFF

V: TRBV20-1
J: TRBJ2-1
CDR3: CSATRLIAGGTHEQFF

V: TRBV4-1
J: TRBJ2-7
CDR3: CASSQDLRVQQYF

V: TRBV4-1
J: TRBJ2-7
CDR3: CASSQGGRGDLYEQYF

V: TRBV7-6
J: TRBJ2-7
CDR3: CASSPLRGAYEQYF

V: TRBV7-3
J: TRBJ2-7
CDR3: CASSPQVGLSYEQYF

V: TRBV12-3/TRBV12-4
J: TRBJ1-1
CDR3: CASSRHVAEAFF

V: TRBV20-1
J: TRBJ2-5
CDR3: CSARFPGPRETQYF

V: TRBV5-1
J: TRBJ1-1
CDR3: CASSFALSTEAFF

V: TRBV12-3/TRBV12-4
J: TRBJ1-2
CDR3: CASSLPRGRGYTF

V: TRBV20-1
J: TRBJ2-3
CDR3: CSARAQGGTDTQYF

V: TRBV6-5
J: -
CDR3: CASSYSGGIPYEQYF

V: TRBV29-1
J: TRBJ2-1
CDR3: CSVEATPNYEQFF

V: TRBV20-1
J: TRBJ2-5
CDR3: CSARDTLALETQYF

V: TRBV29-1
J: TRBJ2-2
CDR3: CSVDYGIGTGELFF

V: TRBV5-1
J: TRBJ2-5
CDR3: CASIKTGLEETQYF

V: TRBV6-5
J: TRBJ2-5
CDR3: CASSLPPTQYF

V: TRBV2
J: TRBJ1-1
CDR3: CASSPPEGVPRNTEAFF

V: TRBV7-9
J: TRBJ1-6
CDR3: CASSSGSGSYNSPLHF

V: TRBV5-6
J: TRBJ2-3
CDR3: CASSLEQGPGTDTQYF

V: TRBV7-9
J: TRBJ1-6
CDR3: CASSPSSSDWNSPLHF

V: TRBV12-3/TRBV12-4
J: TRBJ2-1
CDR3: CASRAGTSAENEQFF

V: TRBV5-1
J: TRBJ2-6
CDR3: CASGLGLGEGSASGANVLTF

V: TRBV6-5
J: TRBJ2-5
CDR3: CASSYDFEQYF

V: TRBV2
J: TRBJ2-7
CDR3: CASGDVRAKNMQYF

V: TRBV29-1
J: TRBJ2-3
CDR3: CSVVASGGPDTQYF

V: TRBV12-3/TRBV12-4
J: TRBJ1-2
CDR3: CASTPAGTGAIYGYTF

V: TRBV6-6
J: TRBJ1-6
CDR3: CASSYSEGLEYSPLHF

V: TRBV27
J: TRBJ1-5
CDR3: CASTTLQGAMGDQPQHF